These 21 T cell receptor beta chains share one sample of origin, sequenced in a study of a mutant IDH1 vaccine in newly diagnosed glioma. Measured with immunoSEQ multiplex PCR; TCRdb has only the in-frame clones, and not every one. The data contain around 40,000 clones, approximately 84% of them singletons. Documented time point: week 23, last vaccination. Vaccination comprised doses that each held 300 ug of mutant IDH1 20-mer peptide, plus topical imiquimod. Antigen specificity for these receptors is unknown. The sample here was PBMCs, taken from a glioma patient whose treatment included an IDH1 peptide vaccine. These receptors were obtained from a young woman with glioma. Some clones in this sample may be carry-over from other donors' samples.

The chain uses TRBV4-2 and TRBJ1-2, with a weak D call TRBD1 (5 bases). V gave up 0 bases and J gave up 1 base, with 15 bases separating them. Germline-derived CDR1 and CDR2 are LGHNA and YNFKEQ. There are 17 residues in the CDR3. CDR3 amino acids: CASSQEGSPGLNYGYTF. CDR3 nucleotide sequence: TGTGCCAGCAGCCAAGAGGGCTCCCCAGGGCTTAACTATGGCTACACCTTC.

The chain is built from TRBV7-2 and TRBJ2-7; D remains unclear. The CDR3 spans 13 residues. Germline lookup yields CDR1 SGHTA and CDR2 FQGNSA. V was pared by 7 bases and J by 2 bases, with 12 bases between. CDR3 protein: CASNSEAAYEQYF. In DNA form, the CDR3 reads TGTGCCAGCAATTCAGAGGCCGCCTACGAGCAGTACTTC. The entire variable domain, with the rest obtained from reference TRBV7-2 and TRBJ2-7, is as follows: GAGVSQSPSNKVTEKGKDVELRCDPISGHTALYWYRQSLGQGLEFLIYFQGNSAPDKSGLPSDRFSAERTGGSVSTLTIQRTQQEDSAVYLCASNSEAAYEQYFGPGTRLTVT.

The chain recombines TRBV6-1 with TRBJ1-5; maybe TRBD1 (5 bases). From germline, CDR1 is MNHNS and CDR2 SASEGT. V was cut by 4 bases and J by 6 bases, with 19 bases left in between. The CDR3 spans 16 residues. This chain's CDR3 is CASSAQPGSRGQPQHF. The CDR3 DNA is TGTGCCAGCAGTGCGCAGCCAGGAAGTAGGGGTCAGCCCCAGCATTTT.

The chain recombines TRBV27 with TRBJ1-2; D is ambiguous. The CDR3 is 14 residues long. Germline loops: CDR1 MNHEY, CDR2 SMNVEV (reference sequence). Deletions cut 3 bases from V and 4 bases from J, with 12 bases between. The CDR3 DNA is TGTGCCAGCAGTTTGGTGGCAGGCGCCTATGGCTACACCTTC. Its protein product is CASSLVAGAYGYTF.

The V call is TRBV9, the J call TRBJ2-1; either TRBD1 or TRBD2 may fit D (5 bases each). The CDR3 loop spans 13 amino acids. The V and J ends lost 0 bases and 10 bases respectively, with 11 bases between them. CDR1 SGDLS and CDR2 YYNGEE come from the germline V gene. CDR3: CASSVGGVQEQFF. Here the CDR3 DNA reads TGTGCCAGCAGCGTAGGAGGGGTTCAGGAGCAGTTCTTC.

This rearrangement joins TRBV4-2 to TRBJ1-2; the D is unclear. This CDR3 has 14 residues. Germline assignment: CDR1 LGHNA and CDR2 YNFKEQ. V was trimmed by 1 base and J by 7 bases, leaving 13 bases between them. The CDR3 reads CASSQGSLGGGYTF. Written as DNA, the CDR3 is TGTGCCAGCAGCCAAGGGTCCCTCGGAGGTGGCTACACCTTC.

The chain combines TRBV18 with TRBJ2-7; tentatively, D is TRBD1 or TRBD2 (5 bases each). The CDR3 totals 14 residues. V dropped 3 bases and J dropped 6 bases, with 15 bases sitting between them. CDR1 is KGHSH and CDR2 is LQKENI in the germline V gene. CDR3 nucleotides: TGTGCCAGCTCACCCTGGGGGACCACGACCGAGCAGTACTTC. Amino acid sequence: CASSPWGTTTEQYF. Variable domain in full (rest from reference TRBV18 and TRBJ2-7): NAGVMQNPRHLVRRRGQEARLRCSPMKGHSHVYWYRQLPEEGLKFMVYLQKENIIDESGMPKERFSAEFPKEGPSILRIQQVVRGDSAAYFCASSPWGTTTEQYFGPGTRLTVT.

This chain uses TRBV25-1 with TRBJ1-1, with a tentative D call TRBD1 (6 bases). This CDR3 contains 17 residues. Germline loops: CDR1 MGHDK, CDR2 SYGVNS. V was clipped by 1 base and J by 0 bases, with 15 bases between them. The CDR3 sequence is CASSEWGGRLLNTEAFF. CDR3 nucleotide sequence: TGTGCCAGCAGTGAATGGGGGGGGCGCCTCCTGAACACTGAAGCTTTCTTT.

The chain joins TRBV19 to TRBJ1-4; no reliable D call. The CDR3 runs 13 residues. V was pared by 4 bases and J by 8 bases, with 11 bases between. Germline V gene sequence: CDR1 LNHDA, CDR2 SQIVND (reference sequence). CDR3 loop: CASSRSDREKLFF. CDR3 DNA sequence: TGTGCCAGTAGTAGGTCGGATAGAGAAAAACTGTTTTTT.

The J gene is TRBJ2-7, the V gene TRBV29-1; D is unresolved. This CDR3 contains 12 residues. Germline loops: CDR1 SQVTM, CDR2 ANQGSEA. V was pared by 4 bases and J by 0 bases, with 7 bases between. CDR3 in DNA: TGCAGCGTTGTACTCCCCTCCTACGAGCAGTACTTC. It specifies CSVVLPSYEQYF.

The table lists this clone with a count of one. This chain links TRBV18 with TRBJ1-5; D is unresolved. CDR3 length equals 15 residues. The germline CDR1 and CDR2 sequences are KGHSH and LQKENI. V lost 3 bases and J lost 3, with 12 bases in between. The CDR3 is CASSPDEGFNQPQHF. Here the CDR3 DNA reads TGTGCCAGCTCACCGGACGAGGGATTCAATCAGCCCCAGCATTTT.

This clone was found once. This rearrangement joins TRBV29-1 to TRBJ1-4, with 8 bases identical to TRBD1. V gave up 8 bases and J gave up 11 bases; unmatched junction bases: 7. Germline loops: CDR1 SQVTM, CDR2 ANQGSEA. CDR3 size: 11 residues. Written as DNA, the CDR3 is TGCAGCCTCGGACAGGGAGATAAACTGTTTTTT. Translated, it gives CSLGQGDKLFF.

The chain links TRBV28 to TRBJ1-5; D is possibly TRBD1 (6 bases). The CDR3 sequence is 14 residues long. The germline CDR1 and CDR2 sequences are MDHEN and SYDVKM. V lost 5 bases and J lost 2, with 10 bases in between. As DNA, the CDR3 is TGTGCCAGCAGTCCGGGACAACGCAATCAGCCCCAGCATTTT. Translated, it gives CASSPGQRNQPQHF. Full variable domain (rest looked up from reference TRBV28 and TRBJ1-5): DVKVTQSSRYLVKRTGEKVFLECVQDMDHENMFWYRQDPGLGLRLIYFSYDVKMKEKGDIPEGYSVSREKKERFSLILESASTNQTSMYLCASSPGQRNQPQHFGDGTRLSIL.

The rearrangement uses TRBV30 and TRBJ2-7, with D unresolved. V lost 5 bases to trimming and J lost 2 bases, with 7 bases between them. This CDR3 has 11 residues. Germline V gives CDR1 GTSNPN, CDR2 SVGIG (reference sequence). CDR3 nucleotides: TGTGCCTGGGGGGTAACCTACGAGCAGTACTTC. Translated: CAWGVTYEQYF.

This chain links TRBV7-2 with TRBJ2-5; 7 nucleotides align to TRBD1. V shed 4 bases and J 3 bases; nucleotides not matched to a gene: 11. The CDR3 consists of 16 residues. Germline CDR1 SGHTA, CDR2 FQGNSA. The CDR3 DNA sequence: TGTGCCAGCAGCTCAAAGGGGGCCCTGGGCAAAGAGACCCAGTACTTC. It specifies CASSSKGALGKETQYF.

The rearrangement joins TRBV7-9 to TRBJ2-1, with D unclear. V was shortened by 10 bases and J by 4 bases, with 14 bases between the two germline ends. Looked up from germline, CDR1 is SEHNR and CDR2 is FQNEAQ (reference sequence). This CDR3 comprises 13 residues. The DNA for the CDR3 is TGTGCCACCCTAGAGTTTCTATACAATGAGCAGTTCTTC. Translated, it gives CATLEFLYNEQFF.

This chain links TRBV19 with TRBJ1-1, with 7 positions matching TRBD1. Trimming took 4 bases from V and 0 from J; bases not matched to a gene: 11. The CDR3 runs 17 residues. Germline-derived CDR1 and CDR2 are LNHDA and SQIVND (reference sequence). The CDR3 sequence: CASSTAPGQILNTEAFF. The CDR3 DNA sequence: TGTGCCAGTAGTACCGCCCCGGGACAGATTTTGAACACTGAAGCTTTCTTT.

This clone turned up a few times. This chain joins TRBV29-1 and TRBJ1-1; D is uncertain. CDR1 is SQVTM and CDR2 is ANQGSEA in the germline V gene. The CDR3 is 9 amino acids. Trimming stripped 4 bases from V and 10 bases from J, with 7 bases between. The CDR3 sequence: CSVGRTAFF. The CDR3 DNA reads TGCAGCGTTGGGAGGACAGCTTTCTTT.

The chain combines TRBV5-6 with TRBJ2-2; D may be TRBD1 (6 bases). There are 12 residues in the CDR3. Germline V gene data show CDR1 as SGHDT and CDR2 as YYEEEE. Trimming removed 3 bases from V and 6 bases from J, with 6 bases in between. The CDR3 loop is CASSWGPGELFF. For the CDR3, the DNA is TGTGCCAGCAGCTGGGGGCCCGGGGAGCTGTTTTTT.

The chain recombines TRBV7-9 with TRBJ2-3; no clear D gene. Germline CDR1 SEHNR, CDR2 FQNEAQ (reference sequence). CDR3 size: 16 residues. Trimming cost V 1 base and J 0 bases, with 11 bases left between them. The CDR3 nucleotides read TGTGCCAGCAGCTTAGTAGTGGGAAGAAGCACAGATACGCAGTATTTT. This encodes CASSLVVGRSTDTQYF.

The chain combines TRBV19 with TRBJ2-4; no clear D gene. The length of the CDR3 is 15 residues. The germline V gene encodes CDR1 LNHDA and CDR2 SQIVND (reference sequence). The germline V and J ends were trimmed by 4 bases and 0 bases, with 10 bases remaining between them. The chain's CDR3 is CASSKFGLAKNIQYF. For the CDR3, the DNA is TGTGCCAGTAGTAAATTCGGTTTAGCCAAAAACATTCAGTACTTC. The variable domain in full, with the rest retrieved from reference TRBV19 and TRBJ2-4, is DGGITQSPKYLFRKEGQNVTLSCEQNLNHDAMYWYRQDPGQGLRLIYYSQIVNDFQKGDIAEGYSVSREKKESFPLTVTSAQKNPTAFYLCASSKFGLAKNIQYFGAGTRLSVL.